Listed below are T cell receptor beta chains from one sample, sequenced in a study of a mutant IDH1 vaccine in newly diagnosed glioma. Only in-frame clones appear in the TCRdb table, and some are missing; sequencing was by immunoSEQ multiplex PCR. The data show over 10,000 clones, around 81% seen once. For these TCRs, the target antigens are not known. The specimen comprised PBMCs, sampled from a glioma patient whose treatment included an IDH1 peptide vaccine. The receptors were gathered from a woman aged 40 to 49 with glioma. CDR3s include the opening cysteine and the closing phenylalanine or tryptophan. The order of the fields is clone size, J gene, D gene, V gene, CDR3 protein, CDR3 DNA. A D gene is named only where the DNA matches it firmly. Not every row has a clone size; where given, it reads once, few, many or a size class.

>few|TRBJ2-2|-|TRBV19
CAARQGPANTGELFF
TGTGCAGCACGGCAGGGCCCCGCGAACACCGGGGAGCTGTTTTTT
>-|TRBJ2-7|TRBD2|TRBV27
CASSLGLAGTYEQYF
TGTGCCAGCAGTTTGGGGCTAGCGGGGACCTACGAGCAGTACTTC
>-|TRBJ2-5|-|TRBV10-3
CAISERGLETQYF
TGTGCCATCAGTGAAAGGGGTTTAGAGACCCAGTACTTC
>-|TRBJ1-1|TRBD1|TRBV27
CASSQTGDTEAFF
TGTGCCAGCAGTCAAACAGGGGACACTGAAGCTTTCTTT
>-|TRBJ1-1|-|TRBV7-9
CASSPHGSSEAFF
TGTGCCAGCAGCCCCCACGGGAGCTCGGAAGCTTTCTTT
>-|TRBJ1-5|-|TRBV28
CASSLAGASNQPQHF
TGTGCCAGCAGTTTAGCGGGGGCTAGCAATCAGCCCCAGCATTTT
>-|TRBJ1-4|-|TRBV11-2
CASSLGSGTGLFF
TGTGCCAGCAGCTTGGGCTCAGGGACTGGGCTGTTTTTT
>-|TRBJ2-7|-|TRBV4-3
CASSQDDGSYEQYF
TGCGCCAGCAGCCAGGACGACGGGTCCTACGAGCAGTACTTC
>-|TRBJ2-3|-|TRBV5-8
CASSLLASPDTQYF
TGTGCCAGCAGCTTGTTGGCCAGTCCAGATACGCAGTATTTT
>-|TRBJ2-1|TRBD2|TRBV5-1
CASSARTSGNEQFF
TGCGCCAGCAGCGCAAGGACTAGCGGGAATGAGCAGTTCTTC
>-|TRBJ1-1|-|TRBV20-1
CSAKLNTEAFF
TGCAGTGCTAAGTTAAACACTGAAGCTTTCTTT
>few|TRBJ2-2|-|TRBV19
CASTPRLDTGELFF
TGTGCCAGTACTCCGAGGTTAGACACCGGGGAGCTGTTTTTT
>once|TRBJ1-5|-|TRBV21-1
CASSAPGKFDQPQHF
TGTGCCAGCAGCGCCCCCGGGAAGTTTGATCAGCCCCAGCATTTT